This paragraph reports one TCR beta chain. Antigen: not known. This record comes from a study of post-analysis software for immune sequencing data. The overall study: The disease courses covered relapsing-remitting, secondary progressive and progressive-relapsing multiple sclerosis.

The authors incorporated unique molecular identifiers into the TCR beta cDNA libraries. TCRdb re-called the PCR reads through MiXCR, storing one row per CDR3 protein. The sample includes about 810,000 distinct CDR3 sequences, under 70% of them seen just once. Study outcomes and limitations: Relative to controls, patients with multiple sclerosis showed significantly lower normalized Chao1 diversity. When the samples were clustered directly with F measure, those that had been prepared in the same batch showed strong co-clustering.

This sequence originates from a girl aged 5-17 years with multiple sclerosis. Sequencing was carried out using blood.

The CDR3 DNA reads as TGCGCCAGCAGCCGAGGACTGGGGCAAGAGACCCAGTACTTC. Its protein product is CASSRGLGQETQYF. The chain uses TRBV5-1 and TRBJ2-5, with D maybe TRBD2 (5 bases). The CDR3 is 14 amino acids. Trimming cost V 4 bases and J 2 bases, with 12 bases left between them. The germline gives CDR1 SGHRS, CDR2 YFSETQ.